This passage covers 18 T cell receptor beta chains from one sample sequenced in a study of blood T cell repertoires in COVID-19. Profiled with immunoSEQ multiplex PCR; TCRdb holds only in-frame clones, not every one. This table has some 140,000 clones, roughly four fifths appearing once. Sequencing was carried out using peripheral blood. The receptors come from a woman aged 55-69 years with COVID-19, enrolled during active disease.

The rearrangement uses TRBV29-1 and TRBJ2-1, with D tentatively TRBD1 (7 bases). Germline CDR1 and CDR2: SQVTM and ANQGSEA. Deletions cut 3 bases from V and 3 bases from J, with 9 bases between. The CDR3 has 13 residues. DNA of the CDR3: TGCAGCGTTGAGCAGGGGGGCTACAATGAGCAGTTCTTC. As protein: CSVEQGGYNEQFF.

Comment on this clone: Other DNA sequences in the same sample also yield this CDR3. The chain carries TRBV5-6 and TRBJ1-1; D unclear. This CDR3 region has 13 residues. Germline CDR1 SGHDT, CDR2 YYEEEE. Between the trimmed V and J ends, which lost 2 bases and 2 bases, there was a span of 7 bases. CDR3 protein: CASSFGGNTEAFF. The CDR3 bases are TGTGCCAGCAGCTTTGGAGGAAACACTGAAGCTTTCTTT.

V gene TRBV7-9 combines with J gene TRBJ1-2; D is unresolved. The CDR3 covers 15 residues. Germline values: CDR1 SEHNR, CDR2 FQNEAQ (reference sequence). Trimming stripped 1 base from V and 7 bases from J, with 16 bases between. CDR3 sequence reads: CASSLDFDWRAGYTF. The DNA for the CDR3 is TGTGCCAGCAGCTTAGATTTCGACTGGAGGGCTGGCTACACCTTC.

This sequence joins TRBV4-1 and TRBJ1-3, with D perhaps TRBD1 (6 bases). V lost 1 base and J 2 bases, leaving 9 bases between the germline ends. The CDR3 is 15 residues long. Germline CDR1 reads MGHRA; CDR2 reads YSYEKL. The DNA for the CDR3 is TGCGCCAGCAGCCAAGGGGGGCGACCTGGAAACACCATATATTTT. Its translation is CASSQGGRPGNTIYF.

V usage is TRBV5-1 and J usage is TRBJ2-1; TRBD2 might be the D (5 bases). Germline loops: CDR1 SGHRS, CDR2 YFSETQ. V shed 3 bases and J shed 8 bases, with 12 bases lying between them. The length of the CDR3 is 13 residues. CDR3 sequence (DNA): TGCGCCAGCAGCTCCCTAGCAATCCATGAGCAGTTCTTC. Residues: CASSSLAIHEQFF.

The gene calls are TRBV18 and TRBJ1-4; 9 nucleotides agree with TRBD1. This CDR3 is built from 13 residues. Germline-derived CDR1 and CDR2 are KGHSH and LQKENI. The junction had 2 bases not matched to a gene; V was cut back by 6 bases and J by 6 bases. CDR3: CASSWDRDEKLFF. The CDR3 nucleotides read TGTGCCAGCTCTTGGGACAGGGATGAAAAACTGTTTTTT.

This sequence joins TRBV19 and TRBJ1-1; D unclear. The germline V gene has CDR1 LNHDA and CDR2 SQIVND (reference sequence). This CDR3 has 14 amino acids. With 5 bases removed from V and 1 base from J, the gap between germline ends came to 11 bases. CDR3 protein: CASSPPGTNTEAFF. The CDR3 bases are TGTGCCAGTAGTCCTCCGGGAACGAACACTGAAGCTTTCTTT.

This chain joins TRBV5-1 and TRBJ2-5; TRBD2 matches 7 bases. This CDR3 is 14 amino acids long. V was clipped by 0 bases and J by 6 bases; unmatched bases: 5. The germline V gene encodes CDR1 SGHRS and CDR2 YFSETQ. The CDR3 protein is CASSLVEAGQTQYF. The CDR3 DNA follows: TGCGCCAGCAGCTTGGTTGAAGCGGGACAGACCCAGTACTTC.

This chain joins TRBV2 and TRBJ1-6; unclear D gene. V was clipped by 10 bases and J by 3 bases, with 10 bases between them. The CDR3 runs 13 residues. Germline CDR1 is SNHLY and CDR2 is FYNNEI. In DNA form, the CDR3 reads TGTGCCACCCTGAGGGACTATAATTCACCCCTCCACTTT. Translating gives CATLRDYNSPLHF.

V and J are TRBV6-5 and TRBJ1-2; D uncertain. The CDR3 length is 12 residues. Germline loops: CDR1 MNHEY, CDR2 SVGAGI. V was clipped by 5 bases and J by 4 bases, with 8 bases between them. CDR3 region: CASSTRLYGYTF. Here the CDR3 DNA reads TGTGCCAGCAGTACACGCCTCTATGGCTACACCTTC.

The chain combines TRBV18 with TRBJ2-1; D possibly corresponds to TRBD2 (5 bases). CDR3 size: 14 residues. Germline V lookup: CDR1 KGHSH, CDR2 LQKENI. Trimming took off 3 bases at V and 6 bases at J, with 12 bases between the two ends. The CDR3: CASSPSRLPNEQFF. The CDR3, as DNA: TGTGCCAGCTCACCCAGCCGACTACCCAATGAGCAGTTCTTC.

CDR3 sequence reads: CASSPSQTFLGNTEAFF. The DNA of the CDR3 is TGTGCCAGCAGCCCGTCCCAGACTTTTCTAGGGAACACTGAAGCTTTCTTT. The rearrangement joins TRBV3-1 (or the pseudogene TRBV3-2) to TRBJ1-1; D uncertain. Germline CDR1 LGHDT, CDR2 YNNKEL (reference sequence). The CDR3 length is 17 residues. V lost 4 bases and J lost 1, with 19 bases in between.

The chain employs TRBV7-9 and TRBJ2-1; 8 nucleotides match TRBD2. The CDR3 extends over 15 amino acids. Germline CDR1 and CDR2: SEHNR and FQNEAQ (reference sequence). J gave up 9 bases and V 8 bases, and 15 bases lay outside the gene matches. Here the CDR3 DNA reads TGTGCCAGCCCCCGGGGGGGGATCGGAAGGAGTGAGCAGTTCTTC. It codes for CASPRGGIGRSEQFF.

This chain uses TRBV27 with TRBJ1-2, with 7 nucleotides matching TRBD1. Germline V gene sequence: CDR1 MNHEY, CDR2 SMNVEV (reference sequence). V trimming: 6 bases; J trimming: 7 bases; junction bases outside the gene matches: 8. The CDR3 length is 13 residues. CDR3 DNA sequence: TGTGCCAGCAGCCGGGAAGGGGGCGGTGGCTACACCTTC. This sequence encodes CASSREGGGGYTF.

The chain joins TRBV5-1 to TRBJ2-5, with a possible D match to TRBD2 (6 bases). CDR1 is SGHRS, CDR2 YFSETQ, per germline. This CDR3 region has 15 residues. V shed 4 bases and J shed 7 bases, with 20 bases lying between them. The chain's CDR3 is CASSDRGILGGTQYF. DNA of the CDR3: TGCGCCAGCAGCGACCGGGGTATCCTGGGGGGGACCCAGTACTTC.

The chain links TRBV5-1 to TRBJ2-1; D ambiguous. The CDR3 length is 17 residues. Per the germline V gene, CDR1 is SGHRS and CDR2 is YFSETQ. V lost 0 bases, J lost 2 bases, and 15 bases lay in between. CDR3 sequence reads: CASSLDNSPPAYNEQFF. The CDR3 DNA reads TGCGCCAGCAGCTTGGATAACAGCCCCCCCGCCTACAATGAGCAGTTCTTC.

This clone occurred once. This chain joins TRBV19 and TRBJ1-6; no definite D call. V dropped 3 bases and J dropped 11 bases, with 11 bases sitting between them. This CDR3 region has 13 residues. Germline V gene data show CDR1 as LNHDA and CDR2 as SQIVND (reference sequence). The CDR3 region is CASSIPGIAPLHF. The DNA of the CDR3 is TGTGCCAGTAGTATCCCGGGTATCGCACCCCTCCACTTT.

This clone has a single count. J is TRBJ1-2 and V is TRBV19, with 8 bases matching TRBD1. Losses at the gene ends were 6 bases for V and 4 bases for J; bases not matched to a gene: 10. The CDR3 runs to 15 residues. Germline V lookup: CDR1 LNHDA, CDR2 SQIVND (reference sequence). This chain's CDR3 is CASSLPRTGPYGYTF. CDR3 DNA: TGTGCCAGTAGCCTCCCCAGGACAGGGCCCTATGGCTACACCTTC.